Following are 9 T cell receptor beta chains from one sample sequenced in a study of low-dose radiotherapy and immunotherapy resistance in tumors. Alpha and beta chains were covered, as first-strand cDNA relied on TRAV- and TRBV-specific primers. A constant-region primer paired with the V-primer adapter amplified TCRs over approximately 20 PCR cycles. From the reads, TCRdb called clonotypes with MiXCR, one entry per CDR3 protein. Of under 20,000 distinct CDR3 sequences detected, around 74% appear once; the ten largest clones hold roughly 10%. The receptors shown here come from a human donor with advanced metastatic prostate, ovarian, gallbladder or colorectal cancer (not recorded which). This table probably holds off-target reads from a library built for another chain.

The sample holds a few counts of this clonotype. This chain joins TRBV24-1 and TRBJ2-3, with 7 bases that match TRBD1. The junction had 3 bases not matched to a gene; V was cut back by 3 bases and J by 1 base. Germline values: CDR1 KGHDR, CDR2 SFDVKD. This CDR3 contains 15 residues. In DNA form, the CDR3 reads TGTGCCACCAGTGATCCTGGGACAGGCACAGATACGCAGTATTTT. Protein product: CATSDPGTGTDTQYF.

In this sample, this clonotype turned up once. This chain connects TRBV12-3 or TRBV12-4 to TRBJ1-4, with D perhaps TRBD1 (6 bases). The CDR3 is 16 amino acids. Trimming cost V 7 bases and J 0 bases, with 15 bases left between them. The CDR3 reads CASTMRGAPTNEKLFF. CDR3 sequence (DNA): TGTGCCAGCACCATGAGGGGGGCCCCAACTAATGAAAAACTGTTTTTT.

This clonotype was seen once. CDR3 bases: TGTGCCAGCAGCTTAGGCCCAGAGGGGGAGACCCAGTACTTC. Its protein product is CASSLGPEGETQYF. The V gene is TRBV11-3, the J gene TRBJ2-5; D may be TRBD1 or TRBD2 (5 bases each). V was pared by 1 base and J by 5 bases, with 11 bases between. CDR1 SGHNT and CDR2 YENEEA come from the germline V gene. The CDR3 sequence is 14 residues long.

This clonotype was recorded a few times. J is TRBJ2-7 and V is TRBV11-3; 8 bases are shared with TRBD2. The CDR3 length is 17 residues. Germline CDR1 reads SGHNT; CDR2 reads YENEEA. V shed 5 bases and J 2 bases; nucleotides not matched to a gene: 14. The CDR3, as DNA: TGTGCCAGCAGCCTTGCTTGGACGGGAGGGAGGACCTACGAGCAGTACTTC. Residues: CASSLAWTGGRTYEQYF.

The chain uses TRBV6-6 and TRBJ2-5; a weak D match, TRBD2 (5 bases). This CDR3 has 12 amino acids. Trimming left V 5 bases short and J 5 bases short, with 9 bases between. From germline, CDR1 is MNHNY and CDR2 SVGAGI (reference sequence). CDR3 sequence: CASSIARETQYF. As DNA, the CDR3 is TGTGCCAGCAGTATAGCGAGGGAGACCCAGTACTTC.

The genes are TRBV5-4 and TRBJ2-5; TRBD2 agrees at 14 bases. The CDR3 is made up of 17 amino acids. The germline V gene encodes CDR1 SGHNT and CDR2 YYREEE (reference sequence). V lost 3 bases and J lost 1; bases outside the gene matches: 5. CDR3 DNA: TGTGCCAGCAGCTCGGGACTAGCGGGAGACCTCCAAGAGACCCAGTACTTC. Its protein product is CASSSGLAGDLQETQYF.

This chain joins TRBV5-6 and TRBJ2-1, with 11 bases matching TRBD2. The CDR3 extends over 15 amino acids. Germline assignment: CDR1 SGHDT and CDR2 YYEEEE. V lost 4 bases, J lost 7 bases, and 7 bases stayed unmatched. The CDR3 loop is CASSLTSGIWNEQFF. CDR3 bases: TGTGCCAGCAGCCTGACTAGCGGGATTTGGAATGAGCAGTTCTTC.

The rearrangement links TRBV30 to TRBJ1-4; a weak D match, TRBD1 (5 bases). The CDR3 covers 15 residues. Looked up from germline, CDR1 is GTSNPN and CDR2 is SVGIG (reference sequence). Trimming removed 0 bases from V and 7 bases from J, with 15 bases in between. CDR3 nucleotide sequence: TGTGCCTGGAGTGTAAACCGGGGGTCGGTTGAAAAACTGTTTTTT. This codes for CAWSVNRGSVEKLFF.

Comments on this clonotype: Germline and junction disagree at one end, which may indicate a read error. V and J are TRBV5-1 and TRBJ2-7; no clear D gene. This CDR3 is built from 11 residues. The germline V gene encodes CDR1 SGHRS and CDR2 YFSETQ. The CDR3 nucleotides are TGCGCCAGCAGCTTTAAGGACGAGCATTACTTC. Its translation: CASSFKDEHYF.